These T cell receptor beta chains were read from a single sample in a study of cytomegalovirus exposure and HLA in healthy donors. Libraries were prepared by immunoSEQ multiplex PCR; TCRdb keeps only in-frame clonotypes and omits some of them. The repertoire includes about 140,000 clones, 66% of them detected once, and approximately 1.7% sits in the top ten. The material sequenced was PBMCs. Every receptor here comes from a human donor in good health. CDR3s include the opening cysteine and the closing phenylalanine or tryptophan. The D gene is left open where the match is weak. Not all rows give a size; the values are once, few, many and, for expanded clones, a class.

clone_size: -; v_call: TRBV28; d_call: -; j_call: TRBJ2-7; cdr3_nt: TGTGCCAGCAGTATTCGGTCCTACGAGCAGTACTTC; cdr3_aa: CASSIRSYEQYF
clone_size: -; v_call: TRBV6-6; d_call: TRBD2; j_call: TRBJ2-7; cdr3_nt: TGTGCCAGCAGTTATTCTAGCGGTCCTGGGGCCGAGCAGTACTTC; cdr3_aa: CASSYSSGPGAEQYF
clone_size: -; v_call: TRBV7-2; d_call: -; j_call: TRBJ1-1; cdr3_nt: TGTGCCAGCAGCTTTACAGGGTGGGACACTGAAGCTTTCTTT; cdr3_aa: CASSFTGWDTEAFF
clone_size: -; v_call: TRBV21-1; d_call: -; j_call: TRBJ2-5; cdr3_nt: TGTGCCAGCAGCAAAGAGGCCGGGACTAGCGGATTATATGAGGAGACCCAGTACTTC; cdr3_aa: CASSKEAGTSGLYEETQYF
clone_size: -; v_call: TRBV6-1; d_call: TRBD2; j_call: TRBJ2-3; cdr3_nt: TGTGCCAGCAGTAGACTAGCGGTAAGGGGAGATACGCAGTATTTT; cdr3_aa: CASSRLAVRGDTQYF
clone_size: -; v_call: TRBV10-1; d_call: TRBD1; j_call: TRBJ2-7; cdr3_nt: TGCGCCAGCAGTGAGTCGACAGGGGAAAATTTTGACGAGCAGTACTTC; cdr3_aa: CASSESTGENFDEQYF
clone_size: few; v_call: TRBV29-1; d_call: -; j_call: TRBJ1-2; cdr3_nt: TGCAGCGTTGATCCCCCCGGAGGGGCAGAGGATGGCTACACCTTC; cdr3_aa: CSVDPPGGAEDGYTF
clone_size: -; v_call: TRBV7-2; d_call: -; j_call: TRBJ1-2; cdr3_nt: TGTGCCAGCAGCTTAGATGGGGGCACACCCTATGGCTACACCTTC; cdr3_aa: CASSLDGGTPYGYTF
clone_size: -; v_call: TRBV11-3; d_call: -; j_call: TRBJ1-1; cdr3_nt: TGTGCCAGCAGCTTAGTGGCCTCGAACACTGAAGCTTTCTTT; cdr3_aa: CASSLVASNTEAFF
clone_size: -; v_call: TRBV6-5; d_call: -; j_call: TRBJ2-1; cdr3_nt: TGTGCCAGCAGACGCCGGAGAGGGAATGAGCAGTTCTTC; cdr3_aa: CASRRRRGNEQFF
clone_size: -; v_call: TRBV28; d_call: TRBD2; j_call: TRBJ2-1; cdr3_nt: TGTGCCAGCAGTTTCGGGGAGGGGCAAGTCCATTTCAATGAGCAGTTCTTC; cdr3_aa: CASSFGEGQVHFNEQFF
clone_size: few; v_call: TRBV9; d_call: TRBD2; j_call: TRBJ2-1; cdr3_nt: TGTGCCAGCAACGCGCGGGGGGAGACGCGAGCTGAGCAGTTCTTC; cdr3_aa: CASNARGETRAEQFF
clone_size: -; v_call: TRBV6-1; d_call: -; j_call: TRBJ2-7; cdr3_nt: TGTGCCAGCAGTGAAGGGTGGACAGCTACCTACGAGCAGTACTTC; cdr3_aa: CASSEGWTATYEQYF
clone_size: -; v_call: TRBV4-1; d_call: TRBD2; j_call: TRBJ2-1; cdr3_nt: TGCGCCAGCAGCGAGGGGACTAGCGGGGGAACGGAGCAGTTCTTC; cdr3_aa: CASSEGTSGGTEQFF
clone_size: -; v_call: TRBV29-1; d_call: -; j_call: TRBJ2-3; cdr3_nt: TGCAGCGTTGATTCTAGCTATGGACTCACAGATACGCAGTATTTT; cdr3_aa: CSVDSSYGLTDTQYF
clone_size: -; v_call: TRBV28; d_call: TRBD1; j_call: TRBJ2-5; cdr3_nt: TGTGCCAGCAGTGACAGGGGGCTGGCGGAGACCCAGTACTTC; cdr3_aa: CASSDRGLAETQYF
clone_size: few; v_call: TRBV11-2; d_call: TRBD2; j_call: TRBJ2-7; cdr3_nt: TGTGCCAGCAGCCCCCGACTAGCGGGAGAGCAGTTATTCTACGAGCAGTACTTC; cdr3_aa: CASSPRLAGEQLFYEQYF
clone_size: -; v_call: TRBV18; d_call: TRBD2; j_call: TRBJ2-1; cdr3_nt: TGTGCCAGCTCACCACCGCGGGAGAGACAACGTGAGCAGTTCTTC; cdr3_aa: CASSPPRERQREQFF
clone_size: once; v_call: TRBV7-9; d_call: -; j_call: TRBJ2-1; cdr3_nt: TGTGCCAGCAGCTTTTTGGGGCGGGAAGCCGTCAATGAGCAGTTCTTC; cdr3_aa: CASSFLGREAVNEQFF
clone_size: -; v_call: TRBV28; d_call: -; j_call: TRBJ1-1; cdr3_nt: TGTGCCAGCAGTTTGGCCGTTGGTGAAGCTTTCTTT; cdr3_aa: CASSLAVGEAFF
clone_size: -; v_call: TRBV6-1; d_call: TRBD2; j_call: TRBJ2-3; cdr3_nt: TGTGCCAGCAACGGACTAGCGGGATCCACAGATACGCAGTATTTT; cdr3_aa: CASNGLAGSTDTQYF
clone_size: few; v_call: TRBV11-2; d_call: -; j_call: TRBJ1-6; cdr3_nt: TGTGCCAGCAGCCCCCGGGGAGGACTTACAAATTCACCCCTCCACTTT; cdr3_aa: CASSPRGGLTNSPLHF
clone_size: -; v_call: TRBV7-8; d_call: TRBD2; j_call: TRBJ2-5; cdr3_nt: TGTGCCAGCAGCTTAGGAGGGCGGGGGGGGACCCAGTACTTC; cdr3_aa: CASSLGGRGGTQYF
clone_size: -; v_call: TRBV2; d_call: TRBD2; j_call: TRBJ2-5; cdr3_nt: TGTGCCAGCACGGGCGGGAGGTACCAAGAGACCCAGTACTTC; cdr3_aa: CASTGGRYQETQYF
clone_size: -; v_call: TRBV11-3; d_call: TRBD2; j_call: TRBJ2-2; cdr3_nt: TGTGCCAGCAGCCTAGCGGGATCTGGGCCCGGGGAGCTGTTTTTT; cdr3_aa: CASSLAGSGPGELFF
clone_size: -; v_call: TRBV27; d_call: TRBD2; j_call: TRBJ2-7; cdr3_nt: TGTGCCAGCAGTTCCCCATCTAGCGGGAGAACCTACGAGCAGTACTTC; cdr3_aa: CASSSPSSGRTYEQYF
clone_size: few; v_call: TRBV6-5; d_call: TRBD2; j_call: TRBJ2-1; cdr3_nt: TGTGCCAGCAGTCAGAGCGGGGGCGAGGTCAATGAGCAGTTCTTC; cdr3_aa: CASSQSGGEVNEQFF
clone_size: -; v_call: TRBV6-1; d_call: TRBD1; j_call: TRBJ1-1; cdr3_nt: TGTGCCAGCAGTGAAGCGCGTAGGGGGCCCGGGGCTTTCTTT; cdr3_aa: CASSEARRGPGAFF